The 23 T cell receptor beta chains listed next were all sequenced from one sample in a study of blood T cell repertoires in COVID-19. Sequencing used immunoSEQ multiplex PCR; TCRdb keeps in-frame clones, though not all of them. This sample yields some 85,000 clones, of which approximately 84% are seen a single time; more than 6% belongs to the top ten. Input material: peripheral blood. The receptors stem from an older man with COVID-19, enrolled during active disease.

The rearrangement joins TRBV4-2 to TRBJ2-5; D ambiguous. Between the trimmed V and J ends, which lost 0 bases and 5 bases, there was a span of 7 bases. The length of the CDR3 is 13 residues. CDR1 LGHNA and CDR2 YNFKEQ come from the germline V gene. CDR3 nucleotide sequence: TGTGCCAGCAGCCAAGATGAAACTGAGACCCAGTACTTC. Translated, it gives CASSQDETETQYF.

V and J are TRBV5-1 and TRBJ2-1; a weak D match, TRBD1 (8 bases). V lost 4 bases to trimming and J lost 2 bases, with 13 bases between them. There are 15 residues in the CDR3. CDR1 and CDR2 (germline): SGHRS, YFSETQ. This CDR3 reads CASSPTGGAYNEQFF. The CDR3, as DNA: TGCGCCAGCAGCCCTACAGGGGGGGCCTACAATGAGCAGTTCTTC.

V and J are TRBV9 and TRBJ2-1, with 8 bases identical to TRBD2. The germline gives CDR1 SGDLS, CDR2 YYNGEE. V lost 4 bases, J lost 5 bases, and 11 bases stayed unmatched. This CDR3 contains 16 residues. The CDR3 reads CASSPRGLDKHNEQFF. The CDR3 DNA reads TGTGCCAGCAGCCCCCGGGGACTAGACAAACACAATGAGCAGTTCTTC.

The CDR3 DNA is TGCAGCGCCAGAAGACTTTCAAACACCGGGGAGCTGTTTTTT. Protein: CSARRLSNTGELFF. J is TRBJ2-2 and V is TRBV29-1; the D is unclear. V lost 7 bases and J lost 2, with 14 bases in between. Germline loops: CDR1 SQVTM, CDR2 ANQGSEA. CDR3 length: 14 residues.

This clone was seen at least ten times. The chain links TRBV3-1 (or the pseudogene TRBV3-2) to TRBJ1-5; the D is unclear. CDR3 size: 14 residues. With 1 base removed from V and 4 bases from J, the gap between germline ends came to 8 bases. CDR1 is LGHDT, CDR2 YNNKEL, per germline (reference sequence). CDR3 DNA: TGTGCCAGCAGCCAAGGAGTGAGGAATCAGCCCCAGCATTTT. It encodes CASSQGVRNQPQHF.

The rearrangement links TRBV7-2 to TRBJ2-7; 12 bases are shared with TRBD2. The CDR3 runs to 14 residues. Germline assignment: CDR1 SGHTA and CDR2 FQGNSA. V was pared by 8 bases and J by 2 bases, with 4 bases of the junction left unmatched. As DNA, the CDR3 is TGTGCCAGCTCTAGCGGGAGGGCCACCTACGAGCAGTACTTC. Translating it yields CASSSGRATYEQYF.

The V gene is TRBV28, the J gene TRBJ2-5, with TRBD2 matching over 12 bases. V was pared by 9 bases and J by 7 bases, with 9 bases of the junction left unmatched. The germline V gene has CDR1 MDHEN and CDR2 SYDVKM. There are 14 residues in the CDR3. Written as DNA, the CDR3 is TGTGCCAGTACGACTAGCGGGAGTGGGGGGACCCAGTACTTC. It codes for CASTTSGSGGTQYF.

This chain connects TRBV10-3 to TRBJ1-5, with no clear D. CDR3 length: 14 residues. Germline values: CDR1 ENHRY, CDR2 SYGVKD. V shed 3 bases and J shed 0 bases, with 6 bases lying between them. CDR3 amino acids: CAISDGLSNQPQHF. DNA for the CDR3: TGTGCCATCAGTGACGGACTTAGCAATCAGCCCCAGCATTTT.

V gene TRBV19 combines with J gene TRBJ1-1, with D possibly being TRBD1 (6 bases). This CDR3 is 14 amino acids long. Germline CDR1 is LNHDA and CDR2 is SQIVND (reference sequence). V dropped 5 bases and J dropped 1 base, with 11 bases sitting between them. The CDR3 coding sequence is TGTGCCAGTAGTCCCGGGACACCGAACACTGAAGCTTTCTTT. It codes for CASSPGTPNTEAFF.

The genes are TRBV7-5 and TRBJ2-1; TRBD2, the table's D call, lacks a check against the DNA. TRBV7-5 counts as a pseudogene. This CDR3 has 16 amino acids. CDR3: CARSTTPADSYNEQFF. The CDR3, as DNA: TGTGCCAGAAGCACAACGCCGGCGGACTCCTACAATGAGCAGTTCTTC.

This rearrangement joins TRBV4-1 to TRBJ1-4; perhaps TRBD1 as D (5 bases). V lost 1 base to trimming and J lost 0 bases, with 6 bases between them. Looked up from germline, CDR1 is MGHRA and CDR2 is YSYEKL. The CDR3 has 15 residues. The CDR3: CASSQGGTTNEKLFF. The CDR3 bases are TGCGCCAGCAGCCAAGGGGGCACAACTAATGAAAAACTGTTTTTT.

The gene calls are TRBV7-8 and TRBJ1-5; D unresolved. CDR3 length: 12 residues. In germline, CDR1 is SGHVS, CDR2 FQNEAQ. V was trimmed by 5 bases and J by 7 bases, leaving 9 bases between them. CDR3 DNA: TGTGCCAGCAGCCCCCCGGGGCAGCCCCAGCATTTT. Its translation: CASSPPGQPQHF.

The table lists this clone with a few counts. This chain joins TRBV2 and TRBJ2-2, with unresolved D. From germline, CDR1 is SNHLY and CDR2 FYNNEI. V was trimmed by 3 bases and J by 4 bases, leaving 6 bases between them. This CDR3 region has 13 residues. The CDR3 is CASSDGPTGELFF. The CDR3 nucleotides are TGTGCCAGCAGTGACGGTCCCACCGGGGAGCTGTTTTTT.

The rearrangement joins TRBV7-7 to TRBJ2-3; 7 bases are shared with TRBD2. CDR1 and CDR2 (germline): SSHAT, FNYEAQ (reference sequence). The CDR3 totals 13 residues. The J segment lost 7 bases and the V segment lost 4 bases, leaving 5 bases of the junction unmatched. The CDR3 DNA sequence: TGTGCCAGCAGCTCCCAACTAGCGAATACGCAGTATTTT. It codes for CASSSQLANTQYF.

The chain carries TRBV7-2 and TRBJ1-2; 7 bases agree with TRBD1. Germline trimming cut 3 bases from V and 3 bases from J; bases unmatched to any gene: 4. Per germline, CDR1 SGHTA and CDR2 FQGNSA. The CDR3 has 14 amino acids. The CDR3: CASSFRDSHYGYTF. In nucleotides, the CDR3 is TGTGCCAGCAGCTTCCGGGACAGTCACTATGGCTACACCTTC.

A single count supports this clone. The gene calls are TRBV24-1 and TRBJ2-2, with 10 nucleotides matching TRBD1. The CDR3 has 15 residues. Germline CDR1 and CDR2: KGHDR and SFDVKD. The trim removed 4 bases at V and 6 bases at J, leaving 4 bases unmatched. CDR3 in amino acids: CATSDTGTGAGELFF. Here the CDR3 DNA reads TGTGCCACCAGTGACACCGGGACAGGGGCCGGGGAGCTGTTTTTT.

J is TRBJ1-2 and V is TRBV30, with 8 bases aligning to TRBD1. With V trimmed by 3 bases and J by 7 bases, 7 bases remained unmatched. This CDR3 has 13 residues. Germline CDR1 GTSNPN, CDR2 SVGIG (reference sequence). The CDR3 loop is CAWRGQGSSGYTF. The CDR3, as DNA: TGTGCCTGGAGAGGACAGGGTTCCTCTGGCTACACCTTC.

The rearrangement joins TRBV3-1 (or the pseudogene TRBV3-2) to TRBJ1-1; 8 positions match TRBD1. Looked up from germline, CDR1 is LGHDT and CDR2 is YNNKEL (reference sequence). The CDR3 contains 14 residues. The J segment lost 2 bases and the V segment lost 5 bases, leaving 4 bases of the junction unmatched. The CDR3 loop reads CASSSDRGNTEAFF. In DNA, the CDR3 is TGTGCCAGCAGCAGCGACAGGGGAAACACTGAAGCTTTCTTT.

The rearrangement links TRBV6-4 to TRBJ1-5, with unresolved D. This CDR3 spans 19 amino acids. Germline CDR1 MRHNA, CDR2 SNTAGT. The V end lost 2 bases, the J end lost 0 bases, and 20 bases lay between the germline ends. In nucleotides, the CDR3 is TGTGCCAGCAGTGACCCGTCGGGGAAACCAGGATATAGCAATCAGCCCCAGCATTTT. It translates to CASSDPSGKPGYSNQPQHF.

The rearrangement links TRBV5-8 to TRBJ1-5; possibly TRBD1 for D (5 bases). The CDR3 spans 14 residues. V lost 0 bases to trimming and J lost 5 bases, with 9 bases between them. Looked up from germline, CDR1 is SGHTS and CDR2 is YDEGEE. CDR3 sequence reads: CASSLVAGYQPQHF. The CDR3 DNA reads as TGTGCCAGCAGCTTGGTGGCAGGGTATCAGCCCCAGCATTTT.

The chain employs TRBV5-1 and TRBJ1-1; D is uncertain. Trimming took 0 bases from V and 1 from J, leaving 10 bases between them. The CDR3 contains 15 residues. Germline-derived CDR1 and CDR2 are SGHRS and YFSETQ. The CDR3: CASSLDSRQNTEAFF. The CDR3 DNA sequence: TGCGCCAGCAGCTTGGATTCCAGACAGAACACTGAAGCTTTCTTT.

The chain carries TRBV29-1 and TRBJ2-1; TRBD2 aligns across 10 bases. CDR3 length: 17 amino acids. The trim removed 4 bases at V and 0 bases at J, leaving 9 bases unmatched. Germline CDR1 reads SQVTM; CDR2 reads ANQGSEA. CDR3 sequence: CSVVSSGGLSSYNEQFF. CDR3 in DNA: TGCAGCGTTGTATCTAGCGGGGGTCTAAGCTCCTACAATGAGCAGTTCTTC.

The CDR3 nucleotides read TGCAGCGTTGGCGGACAGGGGGAATTTTATGGCTACACCTTC. This sequence encodes CSVGGQGEFYGYTF. The chain is built from TRBV29-1 and TRBJ1-2, with 10 bases that match TRBD1. Per the germline V gene, CDR1 is SQVTM and CDR2 is ANQGSEA. This CDR3 comprises 14 residues. V was clipped by 4 bases and J by 5 bases; unmatched bases: 7.